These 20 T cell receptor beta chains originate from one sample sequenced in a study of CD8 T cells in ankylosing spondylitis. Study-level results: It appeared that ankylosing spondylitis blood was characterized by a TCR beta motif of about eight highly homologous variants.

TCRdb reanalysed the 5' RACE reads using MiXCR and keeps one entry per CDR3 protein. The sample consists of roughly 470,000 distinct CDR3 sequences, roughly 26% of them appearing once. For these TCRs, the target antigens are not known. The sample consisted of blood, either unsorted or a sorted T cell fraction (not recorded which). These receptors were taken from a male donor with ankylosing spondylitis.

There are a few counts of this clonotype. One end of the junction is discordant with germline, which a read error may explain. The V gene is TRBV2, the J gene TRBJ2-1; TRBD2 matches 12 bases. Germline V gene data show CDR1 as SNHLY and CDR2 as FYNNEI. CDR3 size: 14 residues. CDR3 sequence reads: CASREGLAGTMTFF. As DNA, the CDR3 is TGTGCCAGCAGGGAAGGACTAGCGGGAACCATGACGTTCTTC.

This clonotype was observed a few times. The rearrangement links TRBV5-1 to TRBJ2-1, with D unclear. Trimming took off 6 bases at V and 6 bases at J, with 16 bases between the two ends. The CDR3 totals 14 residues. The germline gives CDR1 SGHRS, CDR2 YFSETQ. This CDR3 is CASTDPGQANEQFF. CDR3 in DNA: TGCGCCAGCACCGACCCTGGCCAGGCCAATGAGCAGTTCTTC. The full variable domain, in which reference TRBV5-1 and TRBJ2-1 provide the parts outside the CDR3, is KAGVTQTPRYLIKTRGQQVTLSCSPISGHRSVSWYQQTPGQGLQFLFEYFSETQRNKGNFPGRFSGRQFSNSRSEMNVSTLELGDSALYLCASTDPGQANEQFFGPGTRLTVL.

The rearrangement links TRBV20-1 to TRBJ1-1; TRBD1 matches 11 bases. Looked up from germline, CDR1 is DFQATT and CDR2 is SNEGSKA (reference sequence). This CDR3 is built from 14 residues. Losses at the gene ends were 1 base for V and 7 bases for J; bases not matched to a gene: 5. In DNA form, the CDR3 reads TGCAGTGCTAGAGCGGGACAGGGGGTTGGTGAAGCTTTCTTT. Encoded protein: CSARAGQGVGEAFF.

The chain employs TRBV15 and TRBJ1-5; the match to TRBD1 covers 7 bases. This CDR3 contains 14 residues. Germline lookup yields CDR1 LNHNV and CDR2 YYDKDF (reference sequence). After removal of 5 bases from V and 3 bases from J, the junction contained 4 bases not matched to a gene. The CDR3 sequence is CATSRGQLNQPQHF. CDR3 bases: TGTGCCACCAGCCGGGGACAGCTCAATCAGCCCCAGCATTTT.

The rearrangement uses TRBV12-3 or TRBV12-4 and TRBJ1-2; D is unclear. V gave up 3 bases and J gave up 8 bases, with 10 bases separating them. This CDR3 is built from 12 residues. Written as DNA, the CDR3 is TGTGCCAGCAGTTTTGGCCCCCGCGGCTACACCTTC. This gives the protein CASSFGPRGYTF.

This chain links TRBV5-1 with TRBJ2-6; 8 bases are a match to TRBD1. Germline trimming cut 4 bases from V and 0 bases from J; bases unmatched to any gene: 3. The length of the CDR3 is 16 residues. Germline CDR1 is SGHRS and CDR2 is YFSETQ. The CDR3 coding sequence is TGCGCCAGCAGCAAAACAGGGGGCTCTGGGGCCAACGTCCTGACTTTC. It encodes CASSKTGGSGANVLTF.

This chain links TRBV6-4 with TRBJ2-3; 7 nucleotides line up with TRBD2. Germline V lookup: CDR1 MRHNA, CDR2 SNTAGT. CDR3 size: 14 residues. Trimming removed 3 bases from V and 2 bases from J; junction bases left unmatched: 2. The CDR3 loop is CASSELADTDTQYF. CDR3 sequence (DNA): TGTGCCAGCAGTGAGCTAGCGGACACAGATACGCAGTATTTT.

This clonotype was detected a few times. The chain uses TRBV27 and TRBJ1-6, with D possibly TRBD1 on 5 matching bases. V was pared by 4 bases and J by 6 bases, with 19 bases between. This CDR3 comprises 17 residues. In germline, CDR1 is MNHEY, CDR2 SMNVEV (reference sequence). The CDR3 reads CASSWDPRAGINSPLHF. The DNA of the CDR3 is TGTGCCAGCAGTTGGGACCCGCGGGCAGGAATTAATTCACCCCTCCACTTT.

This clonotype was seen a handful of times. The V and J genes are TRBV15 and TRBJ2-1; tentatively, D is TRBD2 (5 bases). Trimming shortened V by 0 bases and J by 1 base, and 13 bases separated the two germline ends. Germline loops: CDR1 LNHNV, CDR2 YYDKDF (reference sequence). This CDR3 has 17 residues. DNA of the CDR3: TGTGCCACCAGCAGAGATTGGCGGGTTACATCCTACAATGAGCAGTTCTTC. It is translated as CATSRDWRVTSYNEQFF.

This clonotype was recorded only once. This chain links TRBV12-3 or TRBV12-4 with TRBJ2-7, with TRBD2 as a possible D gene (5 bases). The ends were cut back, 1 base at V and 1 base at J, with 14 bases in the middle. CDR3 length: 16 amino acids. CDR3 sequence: CASSLDASGSSYEQYF. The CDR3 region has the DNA TGTGCCAGCAGTTTAGACGCCAGCGGCAGTTCCTACGAGCAGTACTTC.

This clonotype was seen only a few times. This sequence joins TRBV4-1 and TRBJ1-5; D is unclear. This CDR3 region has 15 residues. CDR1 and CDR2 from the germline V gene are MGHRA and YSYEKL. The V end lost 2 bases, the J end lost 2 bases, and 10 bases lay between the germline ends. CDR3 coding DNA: TGCGCCAGCAGCCAACTAGGGTTAGGCAATCAGCCCCAGCATTTT. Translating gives CASSQLGLGNQPQHF.

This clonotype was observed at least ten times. This CDR3 is CASSLGRRGKKETQYF. The CDR3 nucleotides read TGTGCCAGCAGCTTAGGGAGGCGAGGCAAAAAAGAGACCCAGTACTTC. This chain links TRBV11-2 with TRBJ2-5, with D possibly being TRBD2 (5 bases). CDR1 is SGHAT, CDR2 FQNNGV, per germline. Trimming pared 1 base from V and 3 bases from J, leaving 15 bases between. The CDR3 extends over 16 amino acids.

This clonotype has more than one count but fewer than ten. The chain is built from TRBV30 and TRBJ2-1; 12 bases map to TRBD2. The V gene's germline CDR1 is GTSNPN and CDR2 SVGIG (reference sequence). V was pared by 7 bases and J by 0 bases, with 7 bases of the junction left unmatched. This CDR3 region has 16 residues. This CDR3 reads CALTSGSAISYNEQFF. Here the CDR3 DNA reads TGTGCCTTGACTAGCGGGAGTGCGATCTCCTACAATGAGCAGTTCTTC.

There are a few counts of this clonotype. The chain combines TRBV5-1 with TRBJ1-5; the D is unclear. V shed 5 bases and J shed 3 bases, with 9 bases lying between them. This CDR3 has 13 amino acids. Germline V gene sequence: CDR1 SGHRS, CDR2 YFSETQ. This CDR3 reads CASRSNVNQPQHF. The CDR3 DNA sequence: TGCGCCAGCAGGTCGAACGTCAATCAGCCCCAGCATTTT.

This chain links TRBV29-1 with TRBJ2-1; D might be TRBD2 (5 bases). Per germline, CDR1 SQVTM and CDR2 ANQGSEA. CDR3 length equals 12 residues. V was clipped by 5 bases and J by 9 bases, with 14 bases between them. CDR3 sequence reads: CSVSSEEVEQFF. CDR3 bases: TGCAGCGTTTCTAGTGAGGAGGTTGAGCAGTTCTTC.

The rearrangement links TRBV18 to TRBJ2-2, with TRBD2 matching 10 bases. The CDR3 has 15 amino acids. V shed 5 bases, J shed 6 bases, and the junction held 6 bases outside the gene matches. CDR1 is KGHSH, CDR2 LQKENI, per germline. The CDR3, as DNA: TGTGCCAGCTCAGAAAGACTAGCGGGTTCCGGGGAGCTGTTTTTT. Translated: CASSERLAGSGELFF.

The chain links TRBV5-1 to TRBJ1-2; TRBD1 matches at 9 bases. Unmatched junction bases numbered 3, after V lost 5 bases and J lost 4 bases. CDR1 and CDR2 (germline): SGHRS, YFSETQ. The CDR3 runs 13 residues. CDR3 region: CASSRGQGYGYTF. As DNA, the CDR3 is TGCGCCAGCAGTCGGGGACAGGGCTATGGCTACACCTTC.

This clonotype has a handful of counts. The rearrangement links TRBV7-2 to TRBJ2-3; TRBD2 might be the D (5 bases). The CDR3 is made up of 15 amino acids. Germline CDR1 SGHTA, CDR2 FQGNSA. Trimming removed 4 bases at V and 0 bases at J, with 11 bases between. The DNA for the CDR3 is TGTGCCAGCAGCTCACTAGAATCGAGCACAGATACGCAGTATTTT. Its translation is CASSSLESSTDTQYF.

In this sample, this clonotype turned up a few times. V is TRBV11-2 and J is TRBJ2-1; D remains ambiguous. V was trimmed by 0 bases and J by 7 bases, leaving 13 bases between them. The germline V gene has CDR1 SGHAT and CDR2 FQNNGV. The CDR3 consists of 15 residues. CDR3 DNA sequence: TGTGCCAGCAGCTTAGAGGTAGCTCGAGTGAATGAGCAGTTCTTC. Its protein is CASSLEVARVNEQFF.

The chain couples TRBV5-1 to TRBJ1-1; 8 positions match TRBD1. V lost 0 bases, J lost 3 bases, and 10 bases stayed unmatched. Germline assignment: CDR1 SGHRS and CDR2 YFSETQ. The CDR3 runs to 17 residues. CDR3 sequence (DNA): TGCGCCAGCAGCTTGGGTACAGGGGGGCGAAGGGACACTGAAGCTTTCTTT. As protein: CASSLGTGGRRDTEAFF.